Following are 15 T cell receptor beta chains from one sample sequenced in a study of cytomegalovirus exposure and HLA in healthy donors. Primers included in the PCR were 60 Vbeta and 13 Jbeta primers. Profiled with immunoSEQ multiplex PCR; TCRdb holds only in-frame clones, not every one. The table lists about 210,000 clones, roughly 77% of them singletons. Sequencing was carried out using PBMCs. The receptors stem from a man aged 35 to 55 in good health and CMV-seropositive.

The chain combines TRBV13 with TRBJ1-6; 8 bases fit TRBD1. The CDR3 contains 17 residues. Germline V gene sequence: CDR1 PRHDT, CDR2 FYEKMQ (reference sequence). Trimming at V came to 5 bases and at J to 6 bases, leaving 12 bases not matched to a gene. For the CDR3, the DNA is TGTGCCAGCAGCGGAGGACAGGGTTCTCCCTTTAATTCACCCCTCCACTTT. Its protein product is CASSGGQGSPFNSPLHF.

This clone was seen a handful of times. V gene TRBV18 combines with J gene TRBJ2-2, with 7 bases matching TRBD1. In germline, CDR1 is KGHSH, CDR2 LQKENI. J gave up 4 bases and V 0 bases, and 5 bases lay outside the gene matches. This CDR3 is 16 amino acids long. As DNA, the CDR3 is TGTGCCAGCTCACCACCGTCAGGGGGATCCACCGGGGAGCTGTTTTTT. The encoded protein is CASSPPSGGSTGELFF.

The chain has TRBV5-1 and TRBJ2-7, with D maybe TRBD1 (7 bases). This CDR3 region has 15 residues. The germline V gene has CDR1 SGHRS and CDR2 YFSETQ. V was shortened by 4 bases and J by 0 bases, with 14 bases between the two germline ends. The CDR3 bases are TGCGCCAGCAGCACTCAGGGGGGAAGCTCCTACGAGCAGTACTTC. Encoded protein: CASSTQGGSSYEQYF.

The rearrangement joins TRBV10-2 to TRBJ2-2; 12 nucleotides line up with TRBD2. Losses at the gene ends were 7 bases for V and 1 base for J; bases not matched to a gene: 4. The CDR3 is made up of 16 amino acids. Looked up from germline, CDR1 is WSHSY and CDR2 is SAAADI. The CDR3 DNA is TGCGCCAGCAATCCGACTAGCGGGGGGAACACCGGGGAGCTGTTTTTT. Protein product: CASNPTSGGNTGELFF.

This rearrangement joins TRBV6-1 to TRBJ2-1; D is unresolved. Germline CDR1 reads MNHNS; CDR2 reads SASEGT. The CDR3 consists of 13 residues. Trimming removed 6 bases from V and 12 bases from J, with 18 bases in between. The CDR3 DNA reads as TGTGCCAGCAGACCCGGGTCATCTATGGGGCAGTTCTTC. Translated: CASRPGSSMGQFF.

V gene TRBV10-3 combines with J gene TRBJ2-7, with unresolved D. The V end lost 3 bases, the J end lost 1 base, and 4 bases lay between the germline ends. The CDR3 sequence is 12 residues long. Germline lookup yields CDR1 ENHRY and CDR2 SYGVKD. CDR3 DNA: TGTGCCATCAGTGATACATCCTACGAGCAGTACTTC. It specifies CAISDTSYEQYF.

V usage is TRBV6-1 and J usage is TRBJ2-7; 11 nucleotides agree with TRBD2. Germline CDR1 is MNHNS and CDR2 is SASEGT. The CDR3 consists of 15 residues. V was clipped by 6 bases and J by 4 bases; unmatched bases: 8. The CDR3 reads CASSLAGGPVYEQYF. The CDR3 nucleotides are TGTGCCAGCAGCTTAGCGGGAGGGCCGGTGTACGAGCAGTACTTC.

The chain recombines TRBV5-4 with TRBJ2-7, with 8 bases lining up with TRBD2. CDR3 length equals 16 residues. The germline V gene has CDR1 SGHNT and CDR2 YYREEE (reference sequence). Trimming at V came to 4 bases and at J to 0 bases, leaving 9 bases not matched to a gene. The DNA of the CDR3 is TGTGCCAGCAGCATTGATCCTAGCGGGTACTCCTACGAGCAGTACTTC. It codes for CASSIDPSGYSYEQYF.

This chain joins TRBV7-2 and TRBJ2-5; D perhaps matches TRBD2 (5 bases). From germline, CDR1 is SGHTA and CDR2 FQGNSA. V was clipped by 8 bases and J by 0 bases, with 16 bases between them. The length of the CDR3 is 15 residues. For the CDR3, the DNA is TGTGCCAGCCCCCCCGCGCGAGGGTACCAAGAGACCCAGTACTTC. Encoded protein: CASPPARGYQETQYF. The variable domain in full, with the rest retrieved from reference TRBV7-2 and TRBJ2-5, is GAGVSQSPSNKVTEKGKDVELRCDPISGHTALYWYRQSLGQGLEFLIYFQGNSAPDKSGLPSDRFSAERTGGSVSTLTIQRTQQEDSAVYLCASPPARGYQETQYFGPGTRLLVL.

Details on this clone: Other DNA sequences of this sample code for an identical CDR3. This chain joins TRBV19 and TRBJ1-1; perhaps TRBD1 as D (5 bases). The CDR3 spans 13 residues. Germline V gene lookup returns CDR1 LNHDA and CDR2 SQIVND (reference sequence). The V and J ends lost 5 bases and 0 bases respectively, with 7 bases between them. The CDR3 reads CASSSRVNTEAFF. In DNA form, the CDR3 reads TGTGCCAGTAGTTCCAGGGTGAACACTGAAGCTTTCTTT.

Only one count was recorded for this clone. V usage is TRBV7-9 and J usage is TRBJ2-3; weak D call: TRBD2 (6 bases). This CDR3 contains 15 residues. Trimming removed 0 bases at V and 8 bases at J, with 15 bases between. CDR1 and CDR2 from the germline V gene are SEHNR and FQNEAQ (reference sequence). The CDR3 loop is CASSLAASGLATQYF. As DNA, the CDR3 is TGTGCCAGCAGCTTAGCAGCGAGCGGGTTGGCTACGCAGTATTTT.

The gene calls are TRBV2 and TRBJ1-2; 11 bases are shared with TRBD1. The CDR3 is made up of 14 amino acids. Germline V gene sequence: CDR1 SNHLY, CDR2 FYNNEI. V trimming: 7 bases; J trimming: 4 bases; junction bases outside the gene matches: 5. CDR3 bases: TGTGCCAGCACCGGACAGGGGGCGATCTATGGCTACACCTTC. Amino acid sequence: CASTGQGAIYGYTF.

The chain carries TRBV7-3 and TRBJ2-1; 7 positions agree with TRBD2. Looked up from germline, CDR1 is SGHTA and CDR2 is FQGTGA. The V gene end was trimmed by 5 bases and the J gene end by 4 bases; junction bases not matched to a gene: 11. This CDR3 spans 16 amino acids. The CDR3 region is CASSVSGTWGYNEQFF. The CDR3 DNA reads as TGTGCCAGCAGCGTAAGCGGGACTTGGGGTTACAATGAGCAGTTCTTC.

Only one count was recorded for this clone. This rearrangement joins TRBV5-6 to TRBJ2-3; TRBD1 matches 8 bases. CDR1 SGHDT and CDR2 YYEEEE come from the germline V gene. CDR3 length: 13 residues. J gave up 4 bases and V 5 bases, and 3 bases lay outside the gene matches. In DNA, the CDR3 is TGTGCCAGCAGTCGACAGGGGCCAGATACGCAGTATTTT. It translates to CASSRQGPDTQYF.

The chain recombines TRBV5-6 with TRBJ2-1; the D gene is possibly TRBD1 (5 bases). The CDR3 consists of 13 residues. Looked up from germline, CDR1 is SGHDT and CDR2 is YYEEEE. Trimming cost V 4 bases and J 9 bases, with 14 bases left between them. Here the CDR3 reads CASSAQGMGEQFF. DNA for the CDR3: TGTGCCAGCAGCGCGCAGGGCATGGGTGAGCAGTTCTTC.